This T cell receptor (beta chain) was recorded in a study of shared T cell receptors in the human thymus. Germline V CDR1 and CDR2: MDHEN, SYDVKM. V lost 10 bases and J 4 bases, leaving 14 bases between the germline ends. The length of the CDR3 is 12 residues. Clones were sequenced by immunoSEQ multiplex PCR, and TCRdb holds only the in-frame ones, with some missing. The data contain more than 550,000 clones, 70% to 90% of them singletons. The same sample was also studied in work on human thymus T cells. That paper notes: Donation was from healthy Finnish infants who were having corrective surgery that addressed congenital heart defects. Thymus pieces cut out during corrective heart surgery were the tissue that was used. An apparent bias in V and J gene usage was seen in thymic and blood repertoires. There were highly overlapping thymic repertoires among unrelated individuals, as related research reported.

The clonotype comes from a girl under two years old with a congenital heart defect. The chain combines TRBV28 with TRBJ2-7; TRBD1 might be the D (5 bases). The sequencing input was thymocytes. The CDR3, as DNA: TGTGCCACCAAAAAAACAGGATACGAGCAGTACTTC. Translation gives CATKKTGYEQYF.